This T cell receptor (beta chain) was captured by sequencing in a study of identical twins. A single record per CDR3 protein comes from TCRdb applying MiXCR to the 5' RACE reads. The table lists 500,000 to 600,000 distinct CDR3 sequences, approximately 22% of them singletons. All donors comprised healthy Caucasians. The same sample was also used in a study of T cells expressing NK-cell markers. As that study records: Five to seven of the donors carried dominant NKG2C+ clonotypes that took up about 1.0-7.0% of their CD8+ T cells. For a handful of donors, these clonotypes were likewise the leading ones in the CD3+CD56-NKG2C+ fraction.

The receptor's source is a woman between 18 and 29 years old in good health. Sequencing input: CD4+ T cells sorted from blood.

CDR3 amino acids: CASSRVARPYNEQFF. The CDR3 DNA reads TGTGCCAGCAGCCGAGTAGCGCGGCCCTACAATGAGCAGTTCTTC. The chain carries TRBV7-2 and TRBJ2-1; possible D gene TRBD2, 5 bases. The germline gives CDR1 SGHTA, CDR2 FQGNSA. The CDR3 runs 15 residues. V dropped 5 bases and J dropped 2 bases, with 13 bases sitting between them.